These 14 T cell receptor beta chains share one sample of origin, sequenced in a study of blood T cell repertoires in COVID-19. Here immunoSEQ multiplex PCR was the method, and the copy in TCRdb shows in-frame clones only, minus some. The repertoire includes about 40,000 clones, around nine tenths of them detected once, and roughly 0.39% sits in the top ten. Material for sequencing was peripheral blood. These receptors were taken from a human donor in a cohort sampled during active COVID-19.

The chain recombines TRBV10-3 with TRBJ1-5; D is ambiguous. CDR1 and CDR2 (germline): ENHRY, SYGVKD. The CDR3 covers 14 residues. The V end lost 5 bases, the J end lost 0 bases, and 8 bases lay between the germline ends. CDR3 residues: CAISPGVSNQPQHF. CDR3 nucleotides: TGTGCCATCAGTCCCGGGGTTAGCAATCAGCCCCAGCATTTT.

The CDR3 bases are TGTGCCAGCCTCCGTAGCGGGAGCACAGAAGGGCAGTATTTT. Protein sequence: CASLRSGSTEGQYF. The V call is TRBV25-1, the J call TRBJ2-3, with 9 positions matching TRBD2. CDR3 length: 14 amino acids. After removal of 8 bases from V and 11 bases from J, the junction contained 14 bases not matched to a gene. Per germline, CDR1 MGHDK and CDR2 SYGVNS.

This clone was detected once. The rearrangement links TRBV4-3 to TRBJ1-4; D perhaps matches TRBD1 (5 bases). The ends were cut back, 4 bases at V and 5 bases at J, with 11 bases in the middle. The CDR3 has 14 residues. The germline V gene has CDR1 LGHNA and CDR2 YSLEER. The CDR3, as DNA: TGCGCCAGCAGCCCTGGGCACAGGAATGAAAAACTGTTTTTT. This encodes CASSPGHRNEKLFF.

The rearrangement uses TRBV4-1 and TRBJ1-2; D gene ambiguous. Germline-derived CDR1 and CDR2 are MGHRA and YSYEKL. This CDR3 region has 14 residues. The V end was cut by 4 bases, the J end by 5 bases, with 14 bases between. The CDR3 loop is CASSPVPGTYGYTF. The CDR3 DNA follows: TGCGCCAGCAGCCCGGTGCCGGGTACTTATGGCTACACCTTC.

The chain links TRBV4-3 to TRBJ2-7, with 9 bases fitting TRBD1. The CDR3 has 17 amino acids. Unmatched junction bases numbered 12, after V lost 0 bases and J lost 6 bases. Germline assignment: CDR1 LGHNA and CDR2 YSLEER. CDR3 nucleotides: TGCGCCAGCAGCCAAGAATCTCGGACAGGGGAATGGGGCGAGCAGTACTTC. It encodes CASSQESRTGEWGEQYF.

This sequence joins TRBV19 and TRBJ2-6; maybe TRBD2 (5 bases). Per the germline V gene, CDR1 is LNHDA and CDR2 is SQIVND (reference sequence). The CDR3 totals 14 residues. V was cut by 10 bases and J by 1 base, with 11 bases left in between. The CDR3 DNA follows: TGTGCCACCGCCCGGGGATCTGGGGCCAACGTCCTGACTTTC. Translating it yields CATARGSGANVLTF.

The chain carries TRBV14 and TRBJ1-1, with D perhaps matching TRBD1 (6 bases). Germline CDR1 reads SGHDN; CDR2 reads FVKESK. Trimming left V 4 bases short and J 11 bases short, with 14 bases between. The CDR3 covers 12 residues. CDR3 protein: CASSPAGGWAFF. As DNA, the CDR3 is TGTGCCAGCAGCCCAGCGGGGGGCTGGGCTTTCTTT.

This chain connects TRBV5-8 to TRBJ1-5, with a possible D match to TRBD1 (6 bases). Trimming took 2 bases from V and 0 from J, leaving 9 bases between them. Germline V gives CDR1 SGHTS, CDR2 YDEGEE. The CDR3 runs 15 residues. This CDR3 is CASSFWGLSNQPQHF. The CDR3 nucleotides are TGTGCCAGCAGCTTTTGGGGGCTTAGCAATCAGCCCCAGCATTTT.

V gene TRBV15 combines with J gene TRBJ1-1; no definite D call. The ends were cut back, 1 base at V and 6 bases at J, with 12 bases in the middle. The germline V gene has CDR1 LNHNV and CDR2 YYDKDF (reference sequence). This CDR3 has 14 residues. The CDR3 spells CATSRVVQVAEAFF. The CDR3 DNA reads TGTGCCACCAGCAGAGTAGTTCAGGTGGCTGAAGCTTTCTTT. The whole variable domain, filled in from reference TRBV15 and TRBJ1-1, reads DAMVIQNPRYQVTQFGKPVTLSCSQTLNHNVMYWYQQKSSQAPKLLFHYYDKDFNNEADTPDNFQSRRPNTSFCFLDIRSPGLGDTAMYLCATSRVVQVAEAFFGQGTRLTVV.

V and J are TRBV5-4 and TRBJ2-7; TRBD2 matches 9 bases. The CDR3 extends over 15 amino acids. J was trimmed by 0 bases and V by 0 bases; bases with no gene match: 1. CDR1 SGHNT and CDR2 YYREEE come from the germline V gene (reference sequence). CDR3 DNA: TGTGCCAGCAGCTTGGAGCGGGGGGCCTCCTACGAGCAGTACTTC. It yields the protein CASSLERGASYEQYF.

The chain couples TRBV7-9 to TRBJ2-5, with 11 bases fitting TRBD1. Germline V lookup: CDR1 SEHNR, CDR2 FQNEAQ (reference sequence). The CDR3 length is 15 residues. V was clipped by 6 bases and J by 7 bases; unmatched bases: 10. CDR3 in DNA: TGTGCCAGCAGGAACGGGACAGGGGGAATAAGGACCCAGTACTTC. Encoded protein: CASRNGTGGIRTQYF.

This clone was observed a single time. CDR3 amino acids: CASSSDRYEQYF. CDR3 nucleotide sequence: TGTGCCAGCAGTTCAGACAGATACGAGCAGTACTTC. This chain joins TRBV6-2 or TRBV6-3 and TRBJ2-7, with D perhaps matching TRBD1 (5 bases). The CDR3 loop spans 12 amino acids. V lost 4 bases, J lost 4 bases, and 8 bases lay in between. CDR1 and CDR2 from the germline V gene are MNHEY and SVGEGT.

The chain employs TRBV27 and TRBJ1-1, with D possibly being TRBD1 (6 bases). V was pared by 6 bases and J by 2 bases, with 13 bases between. The CDR3 runs 14 residues. From germline, CDR1 is MNHEY and CDR2 SMNVEV (reference sequence). CDR3 region: CASSSGQFNTEAFF. CDR3 DNA: TGTGCCAGCAGCTCGGGACAATTTAACACTGAAGCTTTCTTT.

This chain links TRBV4-3 with TRBJ1-6; TRBD1 agrees at 7 bases. The V and J ends lost 4 bases and 5 bases, in that order; junction bases with no gene match: 2. This CDR3 comprises 14 residues. The germline V gene encodes CDR1 LGHNA and CDR2 YSLEER. DNA for the CDR3: TGCGCCAGCAGCCGGGACAGTAATAATTCACCCCTCCACTTT. The encoded protein is CASSRDSNNSPLHF.